Sequencing of this TCR beta chain was carried out in a study of immune evolution from preneoplasia to lung adenocarcinoma. Study as a whole: HLA loss of heterozygosity: 7% AIS, about 15% MIA, about 32% ADC, none AAH. Findings and limits, study-wide: Top clone frequencies peaked in normal lung, apparently declining through invasive adenocarcinoma.

Resections took place in Japan or China from about 2014 to 2018. Macro-dissection enriched premalignant or tumor cells before nucleic acid extraction. For this clone: No antigen is known for it.

Libraries were prepared by immunoSEQ multiplex PCR; TCRdb keeps only in-frame clonotypes and omits some of them. Of around 4,000 clones listed, around 90% are singletons. V was shortened by 3 bases and J by 6 bases, with 4 bases between the two germline ends. Germline V lookup: CDR1 SGHDN, CDR2 FVKESK. There are 11 residues in the CDR3. This sequence was found in a donor older than 65 with lung adenocarcinoma. The sequencing input was FFPE minimally invasive lung adenocarcinoma tissue. The V and J genes are TRBV14 and TRBJ2-3; D is unresolved. This CDR3 reads CASSQVDTQYF. In nucleotides, the CDR3 is TGTGCCAGCAGCCAGGTGGATACGCAGTATTTT. Using reference TRBV14 and TRBJ2-3 for the parts outside the CDR3, the full variable domain is EAGVTQFPSHSVIEKGQTVTLRCDPISGHDNLYWYRRVMGKEIKFLLHFVKESKQDESGMPNNRFLAERTGGTYSTLKVQPAELEDSGVYFCASSQVDTQYFGPGTRLTVL.